These 15 T cell receptor beta chains were all obtained from the same sample, sequenced in a study of blood T cells in healthy people across ages. Primed by a sample-barcoded 5' primer and a J-beta primer mix, a second PCR proceeded for roughly 7 to 11 cycles. Each CDR3 protein gets one entry after TCRdb re-called the 5' RACE reads with MiXCR. The sample includes a few hundred thousand distinct CDR3 sequences, around 29% of them seen just once. Sequences were obtained from blood. The receptors were sampled from a woman in her 70s in good health.

This chain joins TRBV20-1 and TRBJ1-3, with D maybe TRBD1 (6 bases). The germline CDR1 and CDR2 sequences are DFQATT and SNEGSKA (reference sequence). V lost 3 bases and J 3 bases, leaving 15 bases between the germline ends. The CDR3 is 15 residues long. Here the CDR3 reads CSARGWGPIGNTIYF. The CDR3 DNA sequence: TGCAGTGCTAGGGGTTGGGGGCCGATTGGAAACACCATATATTTT.

The chain's CDR3 is CASSQDGVSYEQYF. The CDR3 region has the DNA TGTGCCAGCAGCCAAGACGGGGTCAGCTACGAGCAGTACTTC. The gene calls are TRBV14 and TRBJ2-7, with D maybe TRBD2 (5 bases). With 0 bases removed from V and 3 bases from J, the gap between germline ends came to 9 bases. CDR1 and CDR2 (germline): SGHDN, FVKESK. The CDR3 loop spans 14 amino acids.

The chain uses TRBV12-3 or TRBV12-4 and TRBJ1-2; a possible D gene is TRBD1 (5 bases). The CDR3 sequence is 13 residues long. With 2 bases removed from V and 8 bases from J, the gap between germline ends came to 12 bases. The CDR3 nucleotides are TGTGCCAGCAGTTTAACCCAGGGCTGGGGCTACACCTTC. Residues: CASSLTQGWGYTF.

This clonotype was observed at least ten times. The CDR3 here is CASSLRSAGASGNTIYF. CDR3 nucleotide sequence: TGTGCCAGCAGTTTAAGAAGTGCCGGCGCCTCTGGAAACACCATATATTTT. This chain links TRBV28 with TRBJ1-3, with D unclear. The CDR3 totals 17 residues. CDR1 MDHEN and CDR2 SYDVKM come from the germline V gene. Trimming left V 2 bases short and J 0 bases short, with 14 bases between.

Worth noting for this clonotype: A much larger clone differs by one base, so this may be a read error. The chain combines TRBV14 with TRBJ2-1; D remains ambiguous. V lost 4 bases to trimming and J lost 2 bases, with 6 bases between them. The CDR3 sequence is 13 residues long. Germline assignment: CDR1 SGHDN and CDR2 FVKESK. DNA of the CDR3: TGTGCCAGCAGCCGCCGGCCCTACAATGAGCAGTTCTTC. The encoded protein is CASSRRPYNEQFF.

The rearrangement links TRBV6-4 to TRBJ1-1; D gene unclear. The V end lost 2 bases, the J end lost 7 bases, and 8 bases lay between the germline ends. Germline V gives CDR1 MRHNA, CDR2 SNTAGT. The CDR3 is 12 amino acids. CDR3 in DNA: TGTGCCAGCAGTGACGATGGCATTGAAGCTTTCTTT. As protein: CASSDDGIEAFF.

The V gene is TRBV18, the J gene TRBJ2-1; perhaps TRBD2 as D (7 bases). CDR1 and CDR2 from the germline V gene are KGHSH and LQKENI. V was clipped by 4 bases and J by 3 bases, with 10 bases between them. CDR3 size: 14 residues. CDR3 residues: CASSLGGHYNEQFF. The DNA for the CDR3 is TGTGCCAGCTCACTCGGGGGGCACTACAATGAGCAGTTCTTC.

The V and J genes are TRBV4-3 and TRBJ2-7, with 9 nucleotides matching TRBD1. This CDR3 has 15 residues. Trimming at V came to 0 bases and at J to 2 bases, leaving 2 bases not matched to a gene. Germline values: CDR1 LGHNA, CDR2 YSLEER. DNA for the CDR3: TGCGCCAGCAGCCAAGAATGGACAGGGGCCTACGAGCAGTACTTC. This codes for CASSQEWTGAYEQYF.

CDR3 sequence reads: CASSLPLAGGSTQYF. The CDR3 nucleotides are TGTGCCAGCAGTTTACCGTTAGCGGGAGGCAGTACGCAGTATTTT. V and J are TRBV27 and TRBJ2-3, with TRBD2 matching 10 bases. Trimming cost V 2 bases and J 8 bases; bases outside gene matches: 7. Germline CDR1 and CDR2: MNHEY and SMNVEV (reference sequence). The CDR3 spans 15 residues.

Comment on this clonotype: A read error may account for a junction end that differs from germline. The chain uses TRBV12-3 or TRBV12-4 and TRBJ2-5, with 8 bases lining up with TRBD2. The J call may be mistaken, given a closer DNA end match to TRBJ2-1. The CDR3 is made up of 16 amino acids. The CDR3 sequence: CASSLLAGGKRNAQFF. The CDR3 region has the DNA TGTGCCAGCAGTCTCCTAGCGGGTGGTAAACGCAATGCGCAGTTCTTC.

V usage is TRBV12-3 or TRBV12-4 and J usage is TRBJ2-1; D is unclear. V dropped 1 base and J dropped 10 bases, with 14 bases sitting between them. The CDR3 loop spans 14 amino acids. The CDR3 nucleotides are TGTGCCAGCAGTTTAGGGATCCAATTCGGCGAGCAGTTCTTC. Translation: CASSLGIQFGEQFF.

The chain carries TRBV7-9 and TRBJ2-3, with 8 bases that match TRBD1. CDR3 length: 15 residues. The germline V gene has CDR1 SEHNR and CDR2 FQNEAQ (reference sequence). V lost 4 bases to trimming and J lost 0 bases; unmatched junction nucleotides: 3. This chain's CDR3 is CASSSRDRSTDTQYF. CDR3 coding DNA: TGTGCCAGCAGCTCAAGGGACAGGAGCACAGATACGCAGTATTTT.

This clonotype was picked up a small number of times. The V gene is TRBV28, the J gene TRBJ2-2; TRBD1 might be the D (6 bases). Germline CDR1 is MDHEN and CDR2 is SYDVKM. V was trimmed by 6 bases and J by 6 bases, leaving 14 bases between them. There are 14 residues in the CDR3. The CDR3 protein is CASRTQGYAGELFF. The CDR3 nucleotides read TGTGCCAGCAGGACTCAGGGGTACGCCGGGGAGCTGTTTTTT.

The chain uses TRBV6-5 and TRBJ1-5; D gene ambiguous. Germline loops: CDR1 MNHEY, CDR2 SVGAGI. The CDR3 sequence is 15 residues long. V gave up 5 bases and J gave up 4 bases, with 15 bases separating them. The CDR3 DNA is TGTGCCAGCAGTCTAGGCACGCAAAATAATCAGCCCCAGCATTTT. Translated, it gives CASSLGTQNNQPQHF.

This clonotype was detected ten times or more. J is TRBJ1-4 and V is TRBV7-6, with TRBD1 matching 8 bases. With V trimmed by 1 base and J by 10 bases, 2 bases remained unmatched. CDR1 and CDR2 (germline): SGHVS, FNYEAQ. The CDR3 extends over 13 amino acids. The CDR3 nucleotides read TGTGCCAGCAGCTTAGTTACAGGGGGAAAACTGTTTTTT. This gives the protein CASSLVTGGKLFF.